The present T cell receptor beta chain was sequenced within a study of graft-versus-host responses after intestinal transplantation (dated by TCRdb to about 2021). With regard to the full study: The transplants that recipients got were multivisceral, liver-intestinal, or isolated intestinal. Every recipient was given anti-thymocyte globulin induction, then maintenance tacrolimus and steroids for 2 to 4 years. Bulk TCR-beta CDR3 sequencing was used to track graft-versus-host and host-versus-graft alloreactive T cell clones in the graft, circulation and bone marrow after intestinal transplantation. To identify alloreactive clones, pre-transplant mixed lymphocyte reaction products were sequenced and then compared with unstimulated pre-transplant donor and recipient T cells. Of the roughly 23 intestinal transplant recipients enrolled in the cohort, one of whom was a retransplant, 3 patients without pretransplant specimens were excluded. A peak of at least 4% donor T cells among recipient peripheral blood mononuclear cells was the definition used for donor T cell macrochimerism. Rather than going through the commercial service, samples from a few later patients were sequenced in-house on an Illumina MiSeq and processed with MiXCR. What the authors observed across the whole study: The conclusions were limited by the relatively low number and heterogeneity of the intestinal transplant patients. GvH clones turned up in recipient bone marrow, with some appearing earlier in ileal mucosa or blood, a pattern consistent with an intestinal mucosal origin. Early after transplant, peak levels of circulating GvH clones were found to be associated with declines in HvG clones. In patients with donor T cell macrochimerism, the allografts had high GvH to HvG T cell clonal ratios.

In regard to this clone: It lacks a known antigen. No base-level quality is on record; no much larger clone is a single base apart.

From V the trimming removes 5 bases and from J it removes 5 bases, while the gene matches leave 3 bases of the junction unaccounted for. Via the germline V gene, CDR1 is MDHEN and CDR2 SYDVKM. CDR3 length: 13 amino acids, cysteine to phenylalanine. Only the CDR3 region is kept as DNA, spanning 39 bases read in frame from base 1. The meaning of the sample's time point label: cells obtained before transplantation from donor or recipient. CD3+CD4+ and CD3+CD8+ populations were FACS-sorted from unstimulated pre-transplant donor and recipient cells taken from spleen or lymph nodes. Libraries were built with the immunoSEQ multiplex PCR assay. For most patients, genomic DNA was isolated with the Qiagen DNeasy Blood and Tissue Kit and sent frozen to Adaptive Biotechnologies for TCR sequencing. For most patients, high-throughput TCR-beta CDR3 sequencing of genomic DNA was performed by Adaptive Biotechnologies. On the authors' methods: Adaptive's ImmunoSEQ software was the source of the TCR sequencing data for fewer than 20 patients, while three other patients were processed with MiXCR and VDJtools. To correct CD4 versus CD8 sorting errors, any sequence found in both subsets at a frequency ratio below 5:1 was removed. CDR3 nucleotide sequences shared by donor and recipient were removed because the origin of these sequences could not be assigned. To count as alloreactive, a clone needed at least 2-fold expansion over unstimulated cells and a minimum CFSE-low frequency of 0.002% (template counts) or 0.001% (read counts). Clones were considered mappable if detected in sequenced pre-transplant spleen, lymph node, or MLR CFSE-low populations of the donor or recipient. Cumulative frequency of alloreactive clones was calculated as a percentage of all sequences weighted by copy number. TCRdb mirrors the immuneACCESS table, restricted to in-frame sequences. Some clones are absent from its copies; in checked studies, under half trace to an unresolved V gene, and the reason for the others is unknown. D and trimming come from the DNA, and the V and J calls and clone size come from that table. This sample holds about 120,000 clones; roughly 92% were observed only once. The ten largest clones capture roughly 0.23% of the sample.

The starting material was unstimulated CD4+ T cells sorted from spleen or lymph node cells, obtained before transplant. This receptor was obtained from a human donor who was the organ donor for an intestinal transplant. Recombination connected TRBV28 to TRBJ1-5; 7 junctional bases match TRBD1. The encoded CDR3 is CASSNRGHQPQHF. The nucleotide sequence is TGTGCCAGCAGTAACAGGGGCCATCAGCCCCAGCATTTT.